This T cell receptor beta chain was sequenced for a study of response to subunit inactivated influenza vaccine. CDR1 and CDR2 from the germline V gene are LGHNA and YNFKEQ. This CDR3 is 11 amino acids long. The V end was cut by 6 bases, the J end by 8 bases, with 8 bases between. TCRdb processed the RT-PCR reads anew with MiXCR; each CDR3 protein has one entry. Of a few hundred thousand distinct CDR3 sequences listed, approximately 7.8% are singletons. This clonotype was found a few times. The source is a man aged 50-75 years who received an inactivated influenza vaccine. The sequencing here drew on PBMCs from blood, taken roughly 24 months after vaccination. This chain uses TRBV4-2 with TRBJ2-4; tentatively, D is TRBD2 (6 bases). CDR3 nucleotides: TGTGCCAGCAGGTTAGCGGACATTCAGTACTTC. This sequence encodes CASRLADIQYF.